These 2 T cell receptor beta chains share one sample of origin, sequenced in a study of regulatory T cells in long-lasting Graves disease. The sample's time point: persistent/refractory GD, antithyroid drugs over 5 years with positive TRAb. The TCR library was prepared using RNA isolated from PBMCs. CDR3-region Arm-PCR and iRepertoire HTBI primers produced the TCR beta libraries. Using its own MiXCR run on the multiplex PCR reads, TCRdb lists one record per CDR3 protein. The profile shows roughly 700,000 distinct CDR3 sequences, around 30% of them singletons. The sequenced sample was peripheral blood mononuclear cells (PBMCs), obtained when the disease was refractory, from a patient treated with antithyroid drugs. Receptor source: a female donor with Graves disease.

In this sample, this clonotype turned up a few times. This sequence joins TRBV5-1 and TRBJ1-4; D not certain. Germline V gene lookup returns CDR1 SGHRS and CDR2 YFSETQ. The CDR3 runs to 15 residues. V was cut by 4 bases and J by 7 bases, with 17 bases left in between. The CDR3 DNA follows: TGCGCCAGCAGCCCACGGGTCTCGCCGGGTGAAAAACTGTTTTTT. Encoded protein: CASSPRVSPGEKLFF. Filled out from reference TRBV5-1 and TRBJ1-4, the complete variable domain reads KAGVTQTPRYLIKTRGQQVTLSCSPISGHRSVSWYQQTPGQGLQFLFEYFSETQRNKGNFPGRFSGRQFSNSRSEMNVSTLELGDSALYLCASSPRVSPGEKLFFGSGTQLSVL.

This clonotype was detected ten times or more. This chain connects TRBV6-1 to TRBJ1-2; D ambiguous. The V gene's germline CDR1 is MNHNS and CDR2 SASEGT. The CDR3 extends over 13 amino acids. Between the trimmed V and J ends, which lost 7 bases and 13 bases, there was a span of 22 bases. The DNA for the CDR3 is TGTGCCAGCACCCCGGCAGGCTCTATGGCTTTCACCTTC. This encodes CASTPAGSMAFTF.